This T cell receptor beta chain originates from a study of Graves' ophthalmopathy and Graves' hyperthyroidism. Beta-chain TCR CDR3 regions were amplified from RNA transcripts. The library came from an HTBI-primed first-round RT-PCR and a second-round multiplex PCR. TCRdb called the multiplex PCR reads again in MiXCR, with one record for every CDR3 protein. This repertoire shows 620,000 or so distinct CDR3 sequences, about 24% found once; its top ten account for around 6.5%. The CDR3 consists of 18 residues. Germline V gives CDR1 MRHNA, CDR2 SNTAGT. Deletions cut 5 bases from V and 0 bases from J, with 17 bases between. From fresh peripheral blood, over 9 ml in volume, the PBMCs were obtained. This clonotype was detected ten times or more.

This rearrangement joins TRBV6-4 to TRBJ2-6; perhaps TRBD1 as D (6 bases). The receptor was derived from a woman aged 18 to 35 with stable Graves' hyperthyroidism. Some clones in this sample may be carry-over from other donors' samples. Specimen: peripheral blood. The CDR3 is CASSTTGSPSSGANVLTF. The CDR3, as DNA: TGTGCCAGCAGTACTACAGGGTCACCCTCCTCTGGGGCCAACGTCCTGACTTTC.